This TCR beta chain was captured by sequencing in a study of T cell repertoires in urothelial bladder cancer. Study details: Resected lesion stages: three cT0, three cTa, three cT1, three cT2+. Overall study findings and caveats: Carcinoma specimens had fewer T cells than benign specimens. A single clone reached roughly 2.2% in benign versus up to roughly 15% in carcinoma. Infiltrating lymphocytes: median roughly 2% in carcinoma versus about 12% in benign specimens.

The CDR3 covers 15 residues. Germline V gives CDR1 SGDLS, CDR2 YYNGEE. V shed 3 bases and J shed 9 bases, with 16 bases lying between them. About this clone: Its antigen is still unknown.

Produced via immunoSEQ multiplex PCR; TCRdb's table is partial and in-frame only. The sample has almost 9,000 clones, roughly 58% seen once. The sequenced sample consisted of tumor-infiltrating cells from bladder cancer. The clonotype originates from a human donor with urothelial carcinoma. V and J are TRBV9 and TRBJ1-6; TRBD1 is a possible D gene (6 bases). The CDR3 nucleotides are TGTGCCAGCAGCGCGGGGGCTCTGGGAGGTTCACCCCTCCACTTT. This gives the protein CASSAGALGGSPLHF. Looking up the rest from reference TRBV9 and TRBJ1-6 gives the full variable domain: DSGVTQTPKHLITATGQRVTLRCSPRSGDLSVYWYQQSLDQGLQFLIQYYNGEERAKGNILERFSAQQFPDLHSELNLSSLELGDSALYFCASSAGALGGSPLHFGNGTRLTVT.